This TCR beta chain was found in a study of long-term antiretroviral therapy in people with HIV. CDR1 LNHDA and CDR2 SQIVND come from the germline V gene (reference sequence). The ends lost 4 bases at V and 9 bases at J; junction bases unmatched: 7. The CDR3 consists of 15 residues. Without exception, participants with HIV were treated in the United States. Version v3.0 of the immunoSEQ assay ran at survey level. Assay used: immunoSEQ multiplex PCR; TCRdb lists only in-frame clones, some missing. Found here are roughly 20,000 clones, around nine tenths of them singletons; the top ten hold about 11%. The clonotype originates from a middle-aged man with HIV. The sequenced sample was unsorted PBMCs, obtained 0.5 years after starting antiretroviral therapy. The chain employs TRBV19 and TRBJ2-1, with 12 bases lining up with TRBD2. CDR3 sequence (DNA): TGTGCCAGTAGTACGCTAGCGGGGGGGTTGGGTGAGCAGTTCTTC. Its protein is CASSTLAGGLGEQFF.